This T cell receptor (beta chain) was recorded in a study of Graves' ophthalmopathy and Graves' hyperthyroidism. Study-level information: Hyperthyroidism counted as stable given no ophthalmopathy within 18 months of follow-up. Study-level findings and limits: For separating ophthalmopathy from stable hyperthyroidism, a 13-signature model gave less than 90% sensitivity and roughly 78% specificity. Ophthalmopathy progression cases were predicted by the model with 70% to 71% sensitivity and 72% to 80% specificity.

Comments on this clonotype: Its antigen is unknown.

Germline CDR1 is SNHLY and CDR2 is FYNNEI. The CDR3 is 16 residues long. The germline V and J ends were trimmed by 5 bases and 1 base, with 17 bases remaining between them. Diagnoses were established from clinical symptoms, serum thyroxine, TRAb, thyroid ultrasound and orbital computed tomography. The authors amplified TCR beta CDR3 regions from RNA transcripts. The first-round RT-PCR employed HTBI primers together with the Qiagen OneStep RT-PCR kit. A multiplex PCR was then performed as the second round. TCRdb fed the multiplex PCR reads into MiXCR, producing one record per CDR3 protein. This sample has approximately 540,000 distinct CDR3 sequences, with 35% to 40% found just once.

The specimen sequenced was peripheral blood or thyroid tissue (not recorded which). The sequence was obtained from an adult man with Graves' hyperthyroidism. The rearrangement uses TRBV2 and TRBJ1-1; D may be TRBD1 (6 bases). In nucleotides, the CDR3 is TGTGCCAGCAGTCTTAGGCCAGGGACAACGAACACTGAAGCTTTCTTT. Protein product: CASSLRPGTTNTEAFF.